This TCR beta chain was observed in a study of human T cells and chemical hapten exposure. General observations from the study: In comparison with controls, expanded TCRs gave rise to a significantly larger number of large CDR3 similarity clusters. TCRs above 1 in 1000 frequency stayed constant with DPC sensitization. Alopecia affecting every donor means their immune response may not match healthy people's.

TCRdb passed the RACE reads through MiXCR, listing each CDR3 protein once. The table lists tens of thousands of distinct CDR3 sequences, 9% to 12% of them singletons. Germline loops: CDR1 DFQATT, CDR2 SNEGSKA (reference sequence). There are 13 residues in the CDR3. Between the trimmed V and J ends, which lost 3 bases and 3 bases, there was a span of 12 bases. Time point reported: patch test 1, 2 weeks after DPC sensitization. Noted treatment: therapeutic diphenylcyclopropenone sensitization with weekly scalp DPC. The drawing of blood occurred before each patch test was applied. In the case of this clonotype: The antigen is not known.

The gene calls are TRBV20-1 and TRBJ2-7; a weak D match, TRBD2 (5 bases). The specimen was whole blood, collected in connection with sensitization to the hapten diphenylcyclopropenone (DPC). This TCR derives from a woman in her 50s with alopecia areata. Some clones in this sample may be carry-over from other donors' samples. The CDR3 loop is CSARRELGYEQYF. CDR3 nucleotides: TGCAGTGCTAGGAGGGAGCTTGGCTACGAGCAGTACTTC.